The 20 T cell receptor beta chains below come from one sample, sequenced in a study of blood T cell repertoires in COVID-19. Data came from immunoSEQ multiplex PCR; TCRdb stores just in-frame clones and leaves some out. The data hold some 190,000 clones, with about four fifths observed a single time. The source material was peripheral blood. The receptors were sampled from a woman aged 80 or over with COVID-19, enrolled during active disease.

The J gene is TRBJ1-1, the V gene TRBV3-1 (or the pseudogene TRBV3-2), with no clear D. The V gene lost 4 bases and the J gene lost 1 base, with 7 bases spanning the gap. The CDR3 length is 13 residues. Germline V lookup: CDR1 LGHDT, CDR2 YNNKEL (reference sequence). As DNA, the CDR3 is TGTGCCAGCAGCCTCCGCGGGAACACTGAAGCTTTCTTT. It is translated as CASSLRGNTEAFF.

The chain combines TRBV5-5 with TRBJ1-1; perhaps TRBD1 as D (5 bases). Trimming stripped 6 bases from V and 5 bases from J, with 20 bases between. The CDR3 spans 15 residues. CDR1 and CDR2 (germline): SGHKS, YYEKEE (reference sequence). Written as DNA, the CDR3 is TGTGCCAGCACCCACCGATCGGGGAGGGGAACTGAAGCTTTCTTT. Translating gives CASTHRSGRGTEAFF.

This chain joins TRBV18 and TRBJ2-3; D not certain. The germline gives CDR1 KGHSH, CDR2 LQKENI. There are 13 residues in the CDR3. The V gene lost 6 bases and the J gene lost 3 bases, with 10 bases spanning the gap. In DNA form, the CDR3 reads TGTGCCAGCTCTTACGACTCTACAGATACGCAGTATTTT. Translated: CASSYDSTDTQYF.

This clone has just a few counts. The chain links TRBV5-1 to TRBJ2-1, with a tentative D call TRBD1 (5 bases). Trimming removed 1 base from V and 3 bases from J, with 14 bases in between. The V gene's germline CDR1 is SGHRS and CDR2 YFSETQ. This CDR3 is built from 16 residues. CDR3 sequence (DNA): TGCGCCAGCAGCTTGCTCCCTGGACAAAACTACAATGAGCAGTTCTTC. It codes for CASSLLPGQNYNEQFF.

Concerning this clone itself: The sample has other DNA sequences that encode this CDR3 too. The chain carries TRBV28 and TRBJ2-5; D ambiguous. CDR3 length: 11 residues. Germline CDR1 reads MDHEN; CDR2 reads SYDVKM. Trimming removed 4 bases at V and 5 bases at J, with 5 bases between. CDR3 protein: CASSSRETQYF. The CDR3 DNA sequence: TGTGCCAGCAGTTCCCGGGAGACCCAGTACTTC.

A word on this clone: Germline and junction disagree at one end, which may indicate a read error. The rearrangement joins TRBV7-2 to TRBJ1-2; D possibly corresponds to TRBD1 (6 bases). Germline lookup yields CDR1 SGHTA and CDR2 FQGNSA. The CDR3 sequence is 12 residues long. CDR3 sequence (DNA): TGTGCCAGCAGCTCTCCGACAGGTCCCCCGGCCTTC. Its protein product is CASSSPTGPPAF.

In its sample, this clone was seen once. The chain recombines TRBV4-1 with TRBJ1-2; 9 bases are shared with TRBD1. This CDR3 spans 14 amino acids. V shed 5 bases and J 3 bases; nucleotides not matched to a gene: 4. Germline CDR1 MGHRA, CDR2 YSYEKL. This chain's CDR3 is CASSGRQGDYGYTF. In nucleotides, the CDR3 is TGCGCCAGCAGCGGCCGACAGGGGGACTATGGCTACACCTTC.

The J gene is TRBJ1-5, the V gene TRBV5-1; no clear D. CDR1 is SGHRS, CDR2 YFSETQ, per germline. The CDR3 loop spans 13 amino acids. V was clipped by 1 base and J by 5 bases, with 7 bases between them. The CDR3 is CASSLNTDQPQHF. DNA for the CDR3: TGCGCCAGCAGCTTGAACACCGATCAGCCCCAGCATTTT.

The chain recombines TRBV15 with TRBJ2-7; 10 bases map to TRBD2. Germline V CDR1 and CDR2: LNHNV, YYDKDF (reference sequence). CDR3 length: 14 amino acids. After removal of 1 base from V and 7 bases from J, the junction contained 4 bases not matched to a gene. In nucleotides, the CDR3 is TGTGCCACCAGCAGAGGGAGCGGGAGGGGTGAGCAGTACTTC. Protein sequence: CATSRGSGRGEQYF.

The chain combines TRBV5-1 with TRBJ2-7; 7 positions match TRBD1. V was pared by 3 bases and J by 2 bases, with 8 bases of the junction left unmatched. The CDR3 consists of 15 residues. The germline gives CDR1 SGHRS, CDR2 YFSETQ. CDR3 in amino acids: CASSWDSSYPYEQYF. CDR3 coding DNA: TGCGCCAGCAGCTGGGACAGTTCATACCCCTACGAGCAGTACTTC.

V and J are TRBV5-6 and TRBJ1-4; 9 bases are a match to TRBD1. The CDR3 is 15 residues long. The germline CDR1 and CDR2 sequences are SGHDT and YYEEEE. V shed 1 base and J 7 bases; nucleotides not matched to a gene: 5. CDR3 residues: CASSLRDRVSEKLFF. The CDR3 DNA follows: TGTGCCAGCAGCTTGCGGGACAGGGTTTCTGAAAAACTGTTTTTT.

In DNA form, the CDR3 reads TGCGCCAGCAGGGCGGGACTAGCGGGAGTAACTTCTAGTGAGCAGTTCTTC. Translated, it gives CASRAGLAGVTSSEQFF. The rearrangement uses TRBV5-1 and TRBJ2-1, with 14 nucleotides matching TRBD2. After removal of 5 bases from V and 9 bases from J, the junction contained 13 bases not matched to a gene. Germline lookup yields CDR1 SGHRS and CDR2 YFSETQ. The CDR3 is 17 amino acids.

This clone has more than one count but fewer than ten. This chain joins TRBV3-1 (or the pseudogene TRBV3-2) and TRBJ1-2; D gene ambiguous. The CDR3 has 12 residues. The germline V gene has CDR1 LGHDT and CDR2 YNNKEL (reference sequence). The V gene lost 4 bases and the J gene lost 3 bases, with 6 bases spanning the gap. Here the CDR3 DNA reads TGTGCCAGCAGCCTGCGGGACTATGGCTACACCTTC. As protein: CASSLRDYGYTF.

This sequence joins TRBV9 and TRBJ2-3; no firm D call. The CDR3 extends over 13 amino acids. V was cut by 0 bases and J by 4 bases, with 6 bases left in between. Per the germline V gene, CDR1 is SGDLS and CDR2 is YYNGEE. The CDR3 DNA is TGTGCCAGCAGCGTAGATTTAGCAGATACGCAGTATTTT. Translating gives CASSVDLADTQYF.

V usage is TRBV2 and J usage is TRBJ2-7; 9 positions agree with TRBD1. The J segment lost 6 bases and the V segment lost 6 bases, leaving 9 bases of the junction unmatched. The CDR3 is 14 amino acids. Germline assignment: CDR1 SNHLY and CDR2 FYNNEI. The CDR3 DNA follows: TGTGCCAGCAGAACCGGGACAGGGATCGGCGAGCAGTACTTC. This translates into CASRTGTGIGEQYF.

This clone was seen only once. The V and J genes are TRBV2 and TRBJ1-5; the match to TRBD1 covers 10 bases. The CDR3 is made up of 13 amino acids. The germline gives CDR1 SNHLY, CDR2 FYNNEI. After removal of 11 bases from V and 4 bases from J, the junction contained 5 bases not matched to a gene. The CDR3 loop is CAFGTGENQPQHF. The CDR3 coding sequence is TGTGCCTTCGGGACAGGGGAAAATCAGCCCCAGCATTTT.

The chain employs TRBV5-1 and TRBJ1-4; 7 bases line up with TRBD1. V was pared by 4 bases and J by 8 bases, with 8 bases of the junction left unmatched. CDR3 length equals 14 residues. Germline V gene sequence: CDR1 SGHRS, CDR2 YFSETQ. CDR3 protein: CASSRRQGVEKLFF. The CDR3 bases are TGCGCCAGCAGCAGAAGACAGGGAGTCGAAAAACTGTTTTTT.

The chain uses TRBV27 and TRBJ2-6, with TRBD1 as a possible D gene (6 bases). The CDR3 loop spans 15 amino acids. The germline V and J ends were trimmed by 2 bases and 4 bases, with 9 bases remaining between them. Germline loops: CDR1 MNHEY, CDR2 SMNVEV (reference sequence). CDR3 protein: CASSLMGAGANVLTF. The CDR3 nucleotides are TGTGCCAGCAGTTTAATGGGGGCCGGGGCCAACGTCCTGACTTTC.

The chain employs TRBV18 and TRBJ2-1, with TRBD1 matching over 8 bases. V lost 5 bases, J lost 7 bases, and 4 bases stayed unmatched. The germline gives CDR1 KGHSH, CDR2 LQKENI. The CDR3 loop spans 13 amino acids. CDR3 DNA: TGTGCCAGCTCAACGGACAGGGCGAATGAGCAGTTCTTC. Protein product: CASSTDRANEQFF.

CDR3: CASSQDWRGPQHF. The CDR3 DNA follows: TGCGCCAGCAGCCAAGATTGGAGAGGTCCCCAGCATTTT. The gene calls are TRBV4-1 and TRBJ1-5; D ambiguous. The CDR3 extends over 13 amino acids. The germline gives CDR1 MGHRA, CDR2 YSYEKL. V dropped 0 bases and J dropped 10 bases, with 10 bases sitting between them.